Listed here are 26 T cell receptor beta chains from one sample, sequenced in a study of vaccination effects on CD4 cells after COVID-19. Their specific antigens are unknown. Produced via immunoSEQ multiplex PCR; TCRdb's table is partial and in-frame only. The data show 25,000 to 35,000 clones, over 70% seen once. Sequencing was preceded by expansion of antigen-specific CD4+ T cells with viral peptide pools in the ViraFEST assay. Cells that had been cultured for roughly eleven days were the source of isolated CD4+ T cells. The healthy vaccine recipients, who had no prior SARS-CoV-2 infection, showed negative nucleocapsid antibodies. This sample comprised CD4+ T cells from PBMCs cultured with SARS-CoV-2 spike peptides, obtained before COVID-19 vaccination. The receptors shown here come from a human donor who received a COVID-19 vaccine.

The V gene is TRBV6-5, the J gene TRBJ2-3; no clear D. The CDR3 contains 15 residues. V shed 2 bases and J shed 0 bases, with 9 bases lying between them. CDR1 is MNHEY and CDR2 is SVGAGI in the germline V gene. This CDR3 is CASSYGSYSTDTQYF. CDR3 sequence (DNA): TGTGCCAGCAGTTACGGATCATACAGCACAGATACGCAGTATTTT.

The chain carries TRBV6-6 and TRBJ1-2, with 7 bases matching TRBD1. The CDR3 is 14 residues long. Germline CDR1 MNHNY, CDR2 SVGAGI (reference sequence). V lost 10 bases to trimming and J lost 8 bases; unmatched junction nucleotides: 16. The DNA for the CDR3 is TGTGCCACCAAAGCCCTCAGACAGGGTGTGGGCTACACCTTC. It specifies CATKALRQGVGYTF.

The CDR3 loop is CASSQEGGPGNTIYF. CDR3 sequence (DNA): TGCGCCAGCAGCCAAGAGGGGGGGCCTGGAAACACCATATATTTT. This chain uses TRBV4-1 with TRBJ1-3, with a tentative D call TRBD1 (6 bases). The CDR3 has 15 amino acids. Trimming removed 0 bases from V and 2 bases from J, with 8 bases in between. Germline lookup yields CDR1 MGHRA and CDR2 YSYEKL.

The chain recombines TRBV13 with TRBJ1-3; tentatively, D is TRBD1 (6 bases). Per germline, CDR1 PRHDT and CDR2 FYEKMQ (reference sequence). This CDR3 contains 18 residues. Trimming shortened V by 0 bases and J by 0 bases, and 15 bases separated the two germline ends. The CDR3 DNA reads TGTGCCAGCAGCTTAGGCCTAAGGGGGACGGCCTCTGGAAACACCATATATTTT. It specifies CASSLGLRGTASGNTIYF.

In DNA, the CDR3 is TGTGCCAGTAGAACTGGGAGCACAGATACGCAGTATTTT. It translates to CASRTGSTDTQYF. The chain combines TRBV19 with TRBJ2-3; D remains unclear. This CDR3 spans 13 amino acids. Germline V CDR1 and CDR2: LNHDA, SQIVND (reference sequence). V was trimmed by 6 bases and J by 0 bases, leaving 7 bases between them.

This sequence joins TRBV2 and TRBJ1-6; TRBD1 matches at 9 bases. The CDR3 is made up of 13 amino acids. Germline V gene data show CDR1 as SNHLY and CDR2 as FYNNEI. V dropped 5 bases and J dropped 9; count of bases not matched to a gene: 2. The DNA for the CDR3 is TGTGCCAGCAGTACAGGGGGCAGTTCACCCCTCCACTTT. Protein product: CASSTGGSSPLHF.

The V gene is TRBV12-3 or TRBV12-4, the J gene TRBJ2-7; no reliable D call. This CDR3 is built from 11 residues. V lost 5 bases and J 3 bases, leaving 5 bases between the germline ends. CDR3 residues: CASSTSYEQYF. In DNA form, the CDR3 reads TGTGCCAGCAGTACAAGCTACGAGCAGTACTTC.

The CDR3 nucleotides are TGTGCCAGCAGCACTCAGGGGTGGGGGAGCACTGAAGCTTTCTTT. Its protein is CASSTQGWGSTEAFF. This chain connects TRBV7-2 to TRBJ1-1; tentative D call: TRBD1 (6 bases). Trimming took 5 bases from V and 4 from J, leaving 17 bases between them. The CDR3 is 15 residues long. CDR1 SGHTA and CDR2 FQGNSA come from the germline V gene. Based on the CDR3 plus reference TRBV7-2 and TRBJ1-1, the full variable domain is GAGVSQSPSNKVTEKGKDVELRCDPISGHTALYWYRQSLGQGLEFLIYFQGNSAPDKSGLPSDRFSAERTGGSVSTLTIQRTQQEDSAVYLCASSTQGWGSTEAFFGQGTRLTVV.

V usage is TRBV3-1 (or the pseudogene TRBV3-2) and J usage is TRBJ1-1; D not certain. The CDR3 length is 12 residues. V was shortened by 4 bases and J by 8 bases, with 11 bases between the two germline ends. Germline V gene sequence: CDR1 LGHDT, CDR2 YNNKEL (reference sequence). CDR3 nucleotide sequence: TGTGCCAGCAGCCCCTTGGGAGGGGAAGCTTTCTTT. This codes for CASSPLGGEAFF.

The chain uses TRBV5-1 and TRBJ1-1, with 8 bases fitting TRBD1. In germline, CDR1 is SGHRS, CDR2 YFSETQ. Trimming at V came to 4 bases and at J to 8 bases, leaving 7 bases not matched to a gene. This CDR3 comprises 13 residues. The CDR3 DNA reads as TGCGCCAGCAGCATTGGACAGGGCCTAGAAGCTTTCTTT. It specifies CASSIGQGLEAFF.

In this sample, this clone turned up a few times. DNA of the CDR3: TGCGCCAGCAGCCAAGGGGAGGGGGGCACTGAAGCTTTCTTT. Amino acids: CASSQGEGGTEAFF. The V and J genes are TRBV4-1 and TRBJ1-1; D possibly corresponds to TRBD1 (6 bases). The V end lost 1 base, the J end lost 4 bases, and 10 bases lay between the germline ends. CDR3 length: 14 residues. Germline CDR1 reads MGHRA; CDR2 reads YSYEKL.

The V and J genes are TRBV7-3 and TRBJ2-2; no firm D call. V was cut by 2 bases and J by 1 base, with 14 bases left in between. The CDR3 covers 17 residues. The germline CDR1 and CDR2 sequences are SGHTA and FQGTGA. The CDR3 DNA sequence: TGTGCCAGCAGCTTAGCCCCCAAACAGTTGAACACCGGGGAGCTGTTTTTT. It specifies CASSLAPKQLNTGELFF.

This CDR3 is CASFGQGSGANVLTF. As DNA, the CDR3 is TGTGCCAGCTTCGGACAGGGCTCTGGGGCCAACGTCCTGACTTTC. The chain links TRBV27 to TRBJ2-6, with 8 bases fitting TRBD1. The CDR3 extends over 15 amino acids. Per germline, CDR1 MNHEY and CDR2 SMNVEV (reference sequence). Trimming took 8 bases from V and 0 from J; bases not matched to a gene: 3. The complete variable domain, with remaining parts taken from reference TRBV27 and TRBJ2-6, reads EAQVTQNPRYLITVTGKKLTVTCSQNMNHEYMSWYRQDPGLGLRQIYYSMNVEVTDKGDVPEGYKVSRKEKRNFPLILESPSPNQTSLYFCASFGQGSGANVLTFGAGSRLTVL.

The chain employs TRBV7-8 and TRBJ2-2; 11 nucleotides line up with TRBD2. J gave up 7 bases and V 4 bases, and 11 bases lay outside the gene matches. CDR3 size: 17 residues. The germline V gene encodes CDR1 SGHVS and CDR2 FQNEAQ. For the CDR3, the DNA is TGTGCCAGCAGCTCCCTTAGCGGGGGGGCCTGGGGCGGGGAGCTGTTTTTT. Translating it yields CASSSLSGGAWGGELFF. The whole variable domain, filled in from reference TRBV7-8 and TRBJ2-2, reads GAGVSQSPRYKVAKRGQDVALRCDPISGHVSLFWYQQALGQGPEFLTYFQNEAQLDKSGLPSDRFFAERPEGSVSTLKIQRTQQEDSAVYLCASSSLSGGAWGGELFFGEGSRLTVL.

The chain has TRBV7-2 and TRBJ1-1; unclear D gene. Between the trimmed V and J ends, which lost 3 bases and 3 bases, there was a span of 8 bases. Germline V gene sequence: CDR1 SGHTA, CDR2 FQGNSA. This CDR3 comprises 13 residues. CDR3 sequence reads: CASSFSQDTEAFF. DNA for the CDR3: TGTGCCAGCAGCTTTTCCCAGGACACTGAAGCTTTCTTT.

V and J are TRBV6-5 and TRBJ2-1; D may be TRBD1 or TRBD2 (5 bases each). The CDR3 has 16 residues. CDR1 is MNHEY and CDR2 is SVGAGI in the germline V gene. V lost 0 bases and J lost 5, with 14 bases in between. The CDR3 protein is CASSYSLAPGNNEQFF. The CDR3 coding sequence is TGTGCCAGCAGTTACTCTTTAGCGCCAGGGAACAATGAGCAGTTCTTC.

CDR3 nucleotides: TGTGCCAGTAGTAAAGACAGGGCCACTGAAGCTTTCTTT. As protein: CASSKDRATEAFF. The chain joins TRBV19 to TRBJ1-1; TRBD1 aligns across 7 bases. The CDR3 covers 13 residues. The V gene end was trimmed by 4 bases and the J gene end by 4 bases; junction bases not matched to a gene: 3. Germline V gene lookup returns CDR1 LNHDA and CDR2 SQIVND (reference sequence).

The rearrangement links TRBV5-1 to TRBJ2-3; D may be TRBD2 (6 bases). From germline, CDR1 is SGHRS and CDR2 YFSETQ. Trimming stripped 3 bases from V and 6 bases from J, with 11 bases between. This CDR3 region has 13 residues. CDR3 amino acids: CASSWGVLDTQYF. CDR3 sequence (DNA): TGCGCCAGCAGCTGGGGGGTTCTGGATACGCAGTATTTT.

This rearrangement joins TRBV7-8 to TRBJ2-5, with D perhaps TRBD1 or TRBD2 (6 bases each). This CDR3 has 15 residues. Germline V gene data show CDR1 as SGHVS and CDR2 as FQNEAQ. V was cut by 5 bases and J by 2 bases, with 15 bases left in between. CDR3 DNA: TGTGCCAGCAGCAGGGGTCGAGGGGGGCAAGAGACCCAGTACTTC. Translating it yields CASSRGRGGQETQYF. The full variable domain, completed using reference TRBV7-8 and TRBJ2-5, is GAGVSQSPRYKVAKRGQDVALRCDPISGHVSLFWYQQALGQGPEFLTYFQNEAQLDKSGLPSDRFFAERPEGSVSTLKIQRTQQEDSAVYLCASSRGRGGQETQYFGPGTRLLVL.

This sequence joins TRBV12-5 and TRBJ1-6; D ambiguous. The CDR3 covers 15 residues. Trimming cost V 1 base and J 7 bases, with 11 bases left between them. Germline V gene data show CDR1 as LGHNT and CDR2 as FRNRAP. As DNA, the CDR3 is TGTGCTAGTGGTTTGGCAACCTCGGGAAATTCACCCCTCCACTTT. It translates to CASGLATSGNSPLHF.

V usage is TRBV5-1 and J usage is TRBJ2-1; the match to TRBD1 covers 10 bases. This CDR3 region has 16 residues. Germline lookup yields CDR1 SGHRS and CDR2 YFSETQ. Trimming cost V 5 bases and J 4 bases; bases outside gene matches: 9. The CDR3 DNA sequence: TGCGCCAGCAGTTCCGATGGGGACAGGGGTTACAATGAGCAGTTCTTC. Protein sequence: CASSSDGDRGYNEQFF.

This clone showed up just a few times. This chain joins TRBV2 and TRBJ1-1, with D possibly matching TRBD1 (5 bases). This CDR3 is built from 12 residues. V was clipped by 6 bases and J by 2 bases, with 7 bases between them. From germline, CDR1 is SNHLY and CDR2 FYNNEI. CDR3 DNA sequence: TGTGCCAGCAGGACAGTCAACACTGAAGCTTTCTTT. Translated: CASRTVNTEAFF.

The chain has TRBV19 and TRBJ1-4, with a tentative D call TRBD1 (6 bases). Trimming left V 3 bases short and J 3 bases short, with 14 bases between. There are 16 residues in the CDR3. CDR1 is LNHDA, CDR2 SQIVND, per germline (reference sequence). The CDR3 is CASSISGGSANEKLFF. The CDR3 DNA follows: TGTGCCAGTAGTATCAGCGGGGGCTCAGCTAATGAAAAACTGTTTTTT.

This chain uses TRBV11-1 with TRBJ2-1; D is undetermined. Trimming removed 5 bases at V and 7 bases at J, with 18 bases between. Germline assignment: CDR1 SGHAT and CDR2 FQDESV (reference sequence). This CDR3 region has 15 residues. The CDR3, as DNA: TGTGCCAGCAGCCCGCGTGTGGGTAGCAGAAATGAGCAGTTCTTC. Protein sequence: CASSPRVGSRNEQFF.

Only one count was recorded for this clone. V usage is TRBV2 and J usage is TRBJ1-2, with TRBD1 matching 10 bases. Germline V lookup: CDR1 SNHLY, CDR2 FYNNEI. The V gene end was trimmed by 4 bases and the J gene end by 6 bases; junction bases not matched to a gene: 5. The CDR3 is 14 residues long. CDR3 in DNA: TGTGCCAGCAGTGTATTGGGACAGGGGAATGGCTACACCTTC. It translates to CASSVLGQGNGYTF.

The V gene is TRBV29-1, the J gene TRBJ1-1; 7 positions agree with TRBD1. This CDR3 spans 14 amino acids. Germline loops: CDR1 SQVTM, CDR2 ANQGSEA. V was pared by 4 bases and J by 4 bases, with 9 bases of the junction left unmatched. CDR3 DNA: TGCAGCGTTGCGGGCCGACAGGGTGGCACTGAAGCTTTCTTT. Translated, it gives CSVAGRQGGTEAFF.